The rows below give T cell receptor beta chains drawn from one sample of a study of graft-versus-host responses after intestinal transplantation. Which antigens these TCRs recognize remains unknown. Sequencing was performed with immunoSEQ multiplex PCR; in TCRdb, only in-frame clones are kept and a portion is missing. The table records just over 85,000 clones, around 93% of them present only once. Sample: unstimulated CD8+ T cells sorted from spleen or lymph node cells, taken before transplant. These receptors were collected from a human donor who was the organ donor for an intestinal transplant. Each CDR3 is given with its conserved first and last residue. D genes are given only for firm matches. Only part of the rows carry a size: once, few, many, or a class if the clone is expanded.

NA	TRBV4-1	NA	TRBJ2-5	CASSLANEETQYF	TGCGCCAGCAGCCTCGCTAACGAAGAGACCCAGTACTTC
TRBD2	TRBV27	NA	TRBJ2-7	CASPGGFSGVYEQYF	TGTGCCAGCCCGGGAGGTTTTAGCGGGGTCTACGAGCAGTACTTC
NA	TRBV29-1	NA	TRBJ2-7	CSVVVVLSYEQYF	TGCAGCGTTGTAGTTGTACTTTCCTACGAGCAGTACTTC
NA	TRBV4-1	NA	TRBJ2-3	CASSQGLIGTDTQYF	TGCGCCAGCAGCCAAGGACTTATTGGCACAGATACGCAGTATTTT
NA	TRBV7-2	NA	TRBJ2-3	CASSLVYRAAVTDTQYF	TGTGCCAGCAGCTTAGTGTACAGAGCGGCGGTGACAGATACGCAGTATTTT
NA	TRBV4-1	NA	TRBJ2-7	CASSHPREGGVQRYEQYF	TGCGCCAGCAGCCATCCCAGGGAGGGGGGAGTACAGCGGTACGAGCAGTACTTC
TRBD1	TRBV7-6	NA	TRBJ2-2	CASSRDRDRDTGELFF	TGTGCCAGCAGTCGAGACCGGGACAGGGACACCGGGGAGCTGTTTTTT
TRBD1	TRBV27	NA	TRBJ2-7	CASGQGYSFEQYF	TGTGCCAGCGGACAGGGTTATTCCTTCGAGCAGTACTTC
NA	TRBV4-1	NA	TRBJ1-1	CASSQGPGWAEAFF	TGCGCCAGCAGCCAAGGTCCAGGGTGGGCTGAAGCTTTCTTT
TRBD1	TRBV7-6	NA	TRBJ1-2	CASSSTATGNYGYTF	TGTGCCAGCAGCTCCACCGCGACAGGGAACTATGGCTACACCTTC
NA	TRBV27	NA	TRBJ1-5	CASSLSGNNQPQHF	TGTGCCAGCAGTCTTTCAGGGAACAATCAGCCCCAGCATTTT
TRBD1	TRBV5-1	NA	TRBJ2-1	CASSHPRTGVNEQFF	TGCGCCAGCAGCCACCCGAGGACAGGGGTGAATGAGCAGTTCTTC
NA	TRBV19	few	TRBJ1-1	CASSPHFEAFF	TGTGCCAGTAGTCCGCACTTTGAAGCTTTCTTT
TRBD1	TRBV27	NA	TRBJ2-7	CASSLGTGGVYEQYF	TGTGCCAGCAGCCTCGGGACAGGAGGGGTTTACGAGCAGTACTTC
TRBD2	TRBV11-2	NA	TRBJ2-1	CASSFRGDSGFNEQFF	TGTGCCAGCAGCTTTCGGGGGGATTCAGGGTTCAATGAGCAGTTCTTC
NA	TRBV4-2	NA	TRBJ2-5	CASSPRTGEWTQYF	TGTGCCAGCAGCCCGAGGACTGGGGAGTGGACCCAGTACTTC
NA	TRBV29-1	NA	TRBJ1-1	CSVDRAGYTEAFF	TGCAGCGTTGATCGGGCGGGTTACACTGAAGCTTTCTTT
TRBD2	TRBV9	once	TRBJ2-7	CASSVGGGGADEQYF	TGTGCCAGCAGCGTAGGGGGCGGGGGGGCTGACGAGCAGTACTTC
NA	TRBV19	few	TRBJ1-1	CASSIDSSGYTEAFF	TGTGCCAGTAGTATAGACTCATCAGGCTACACTGAAGCTTTCTTT
NA	TRBV27	once	TRBJ1-1	CASSPRGTEAFF	TGTGCCAGCAGTCCCCGGGGCACTGAAGCTTTCTTT
NA	TRBV11-1	NA	TRBJ1-1	CASSEERQMNTEAFF	TGTGCCAGCAGCGAAGAGAGACAAATGAACACTGAAGCTTTCTTT
NA	TRBV6-5	NA	TRBJ2-2	CASSFDRGTGELFF	TGTGCCAGCAGTTTCGACAGAGGCACCGGGGAGCTGTTTTTT
NA	TRBV14	NA	TRBJ2-7	CASSARQGGYHYEQYF	TGTGCCAGCAGCGCTAGACAGGGAGGATATCACTACGAGCAGTACTTC
TRBD2	TRBV4-1	NA	TRBJ2-3	CASSQTSGDTDTQYF	TGCGCCAGCAGCCAAACTAGCGGTGACACAGATACGCAGTATTTT
TRBD2	TRBV7-6	NA	TRBJ2-3	CASSGWGLAGGRVSTDTQYF	TGTGCCAGCAGCGGATGGGGATTAGCGGGGGGGCGTGTAAGCACAGATACGCAGTATTTT
TRBD2	TRBV5-4	NA	TRBJ2-7	CASSLASLAGSYEQYF	TGTGCCAGCAGCTTGGCGTCACTAGCGGGGAGCTACGAGCAGTACTTC
TRBD2	TRBV7-9	NA	TRBJ2-1	CASSPHQRGAIYNEQFF	TGTGCCAGCAGCCCACACCAGCGGGGGGCCATCTACAATGAGCAGTTCTTC
NA	TRBV9	NA	TRBJ2-3	CASSVLAVGTDTQYF	TGTGCCAGCAGCGTTCTGGCAGTCGGCACAGATACGCAGTATTTT
TRBD1	TRBV12-5	NA	TRBJ2-7	CASGLGTATEQYF	TGTGCTAGTGGTTTAGGGACAGCGACCGAGCAGTACTTC
TRBD2	TRBV5-4	NA	TRBJ2-3	CASSAYWRGYTDTQYF	TGTGCCAGCAGCGCCTACTGGCGGGGGTACACAGATACGCAGTATTTT
NA	TRBV4-1	NA	TRBJ2-1	CASSQEDYQTYNEQFF	TGCGCCAGCAGCCAAGAGGACTACCAAACATACAATGAGCAGTTCTTC
NA	TRBV7-9	NA	TRBJ2-1	CASSFGGGVLNEQFF	TGTGCCAGCAGCTTTGGAGGGGGGGTGCTGAATGAGCAGTTCTTC
NA	TRBV7-9	NA	TRBJ1-4	CASSYGQGSEKLFF	TGTGCCAGCAGCTATGGGCAGGGTAGTGAAAAACTGTTTTTT
TRBD2	TRBV19	NA	TRBJ2-7	CASSNTGGLFEQYF	TGTGCCAGTAGTAACACGGGGGGGCTCTTCGAGCAGTACTTC
NA	TRBV29-1	NA	TRBJ2-3	CSVYGQGQYF	TGCAGCGTTTATGGGCAGGGGCAGTATTTT
TRBD1	TRBV5-5	few	TRBJ2-7	CASSLWTGEANFNEQYF	TGTGCCAGCAGCTTGTGGACAGGGGAGGCAAATTTCAACGAGCAGTACTTC
TRBD1	TRBV18	NA	TRBJ2-5	CASSQGQKQYF	TGTGCCAGCTCCCAGGGACAGAAGCAGTACTTC
TRBD2	TRBV19	NA	TRBJ2-1	CASSIGVAGLLGNEQFF	TGTGCCAGTAGTATTGGGGTAGCGGGTCTGCTGGGGAATGAGCAGTTCTTC